The rows below give T cell receptor beta chains drawn from one sample of a study of shared clonotypes between healthy human individuals. This table comes from immunoSEQ multiplex PCR, and its TCRdb copy is limited to in-frame clones, with some not included. This table holds under 2.5 million clones, under 95% found once. The sample comprised naive CD4+ T cells from PBMCs. These receptor sequences come from a man between 18 and 29 years old in good health. Some clones in this sample may be carry-over from other donors' samples. CDR3s include the opening cysteine and the closing phenylalanine or tryptophan. Each record gives: J gene, D gene, V gene, clone size, CDR3 protein, CDR3 DNA. A D gene is named only where the DNA matches it firmly. Expanded clones get a size class; other rows say once, few or many, or leave the size out.

j_gene: TRBJ2-7; d_gene: NA; v_gene: TRBV5-4; abundance: NA; CDR3aa: CASSFNRPFSYEQYF; CDR3nt: TGTGCCAGCAGCTTTAATAGACCATTCTCCTACGAGCAGTACTTC
j_gene: TRBJ2-1; d_gene: TRBD2; v_gene: TRBV5-1; abundance: NA; CDR3aa: CASSLLAGTYNEQFF; CDR3nt: TGCGCCAGCAGCTTGCTAGCGGGGACCTACAATGAGCAGTTCTTC
j_gene: TRBJ2-5; d_gene: TRBD2; v_gene: TRBV6-6; abundance: NA; CDR3aa: CASSYWAGGHQETQYF; CDR3nt: TGTGCCAGCAGTTATTGGGCGGGAGGGCACCAAGAGACCCAGTACTTC
j_gene: TRBJ2-7; d_gene: NA; v_gene: TRBV6-5; abundance: once; CDR3aa: CASSYKGPSYEQYF; CDR3nt: TGTGCCAGCAGTTACAAAGGACCGAGCTACGAGCAGTACTTC
j_gene: TRBJ2-7; d_gene: TRBD2; v_gene: TRBV7-6; abundance: NA; CDR3aa: CASSRTSGQGYEQYF; CDR3nt: TGTGCCAGCAGCCGAACTAGCGGCCAAGGGTACGAGCAGTACTTC
j_gene: TRBJ1-2; d_gene: TRBD1; v_gene: TRBV11-2; abundance: NA; CDR3aa: CASSPTGVNYGYTF; CDR3nt: TGTGCCAGCAGCCCGACAGGGGTAAACTATGGCTACACCTTC
j_gene: TRBJ1-2; d_gene: NA; v_gene: TRBV28; abundance: once; CDR3aa: CASSIIPNYGYTF; CDR3nt: TGTGCCAGCAGTATAATCCCTAACTATGGCTACACCTTC
j_gene: TRBJ1-5; d_gene: NA; v_gene: TRBV19; abundance: NA; CDR3aa: CASSIGKGHTNSNQPQHF; CDR3nt: TGTGCCAGTAGTATAGGGAAAGGACACACGAATAGCAATCAGCCCCAGCATTTT
j_gene: TRBJ1-4; d_gene: NA; v_gene: TRBV5-3; abundance: NA; CDR3aa: CARSLGVLVGPMAEKLFF; CDR3nt: TGTGCCAGAAGCTTGGGGGTTCTGGTCGGACCTATGGCTGAAAAACTGTTTTTT
j_gene: TRBJ1-2; d_gene: NA; v_gene: TRBV7-3; abundance: NA; CDR3aa: CASSPKRGGGYTF; CDR3nt: TGTGCCAGCAGCCCCAAAAGGGGGGGCGGCTACACCTTC
j_gene: TRBJ1-2; d_gene: TRBD1; v_gene: TRBV28; abundance: NA; CDR3aa: CASSLEGAYGYTF; CDR3nt: TGTGCCAGCAGTTTAGAGGGGGCCTATGGCTACACCTTC
j_gene: TRBJ1-1; d_gene: NA; v_gene: TRBV9; abundance: NA; CDR3aa: CASSPRGALNTEAFF; CDR3nt: TGTGCCAGCAGCCCGAGGGGGGCGCTGAACACTGAAGCTTTCTTT
j_gene: TRBJ2-7; d_gene: TRBD1; v_gene: TRBV28; abundance: NA; CDR3aa: CASRPADRRNEQYF; CDR3nt: TGTGCCAGCCGCCCCGCGGACAGGCGCAACGAGCAGTACTTC
j_gene: TRBJ1-3; d_gene: NA; v_gene: TRBV19; abundance: NA; CDR3aa: CASTLRWDLGSGNTIYF; CDR3nt: TGTGCCAGTACCCTAAGATGGGACCTTGGGTCTGGAAACACCATATATTTT
j_gene: TRBJ1-4; d_gene: NA; v_gene: TRBV27; abundance: NA; CDR3aa: CASSVLPKRGEKLFF; CDR3nt: TGTGCCAGCAGTGTTCTCCCCAAAAGGGGCGAAAAACTGTTTTTT
j_gene: TRBJ2-2; d_gene: NA; v_gene: TRBV10-3; abundance: NA; CDR3aa: CAITGKVAGELFF; CDR3nt: TGTGCCATCACCGGTAAGGTGGCCGGGGAGCTGTTTTTT
j_gene: TRBJ2-7; d_gene: NA; v_gene: TRBV5-6; abundance: NA; CDR3aa: CASSVGPPYEQYF; CDR3nt: TGTGCCAGCAGCGTGGGACCTCCCTACGAGCAGTACTTC
j_gene: TRBJ1-1; d_gene: TRBD1; v_gene: TRBV6-5; abundance: NA; CDR3aa: CASSLQGAGTEAFF; CDR3nt: TGTGCCAGCAGTTTACAGGGGGCTGGAACTGAAGCTTTCTTT
j_gene: TRBJ2-3; d_gene: TRBD1; v_gene: TRBV11-1; abundance: NA; CDR3aa: CASSSGQGADTQYF; CDR3nt: TGTGCCAGCAGCTCAGGACAGGGCGCAGATACGCAGTATTTT
j_gene: TRBJ2-7; d_gene: TRBD2; v_gene: TRBV10-3; abundance: once; CDR3aa: CAIRRAGGESYEQYF; CDR3nt: TGTGCCATCAGGCGAGCGGGAGGGGAATCCTACGAGCAGTACTTC
j_gene: TRBJ2-3; d_gene: TRBD2; v_gene: TRBV28; abundance: NA; CDR3aa: CASSSSRLAGVTDTQYF; CDR3nt: TGTGCCAGCAGTTCCTCTCGACTAGCGGGAGTAACAGATACGCAGTATTTT
j_gene: TRBJ2-3; d_gene: TRBD2; v_gene: TRBV5-1; abundance: NA; CDR3aa: CASSPGLAGRSTDTQYF; CDR3nt: TGCGCCAGCAGCCCGGGACTAGCGGGACGGAGTACAGATACGCAGTATTTT
j_gene: TRBJ2-7; d_gene: TRBD1; v_gene: TRBV14; abundance: NA; CDR3aa: CASSPGTGVSEQYF; CDR3nt: TGTGCCAGCAGCCCAGGGACAGGGGTCTCCGAGCAGTACTTC
j_gene: TRBJ2-4; d_gene: NA; v_gene: TRBV7-2; abundance: NA; CDR3aa: CASGIGSFTENIQYF; CDR3nt: TGTGCCAGCGGGATCGGAAGCTTTACGGAAAACATTCAGTACTTC
j_gene: TRBJ2-1; d_gene: NA; v_gene: TRBV5-4; abundance: few; CDR3aa: CASSLGGDSYNEQFF; CDR3nt: TGTGCCAGCAGCTTGGGGGGCGACTCCTACAATGAGCAGTTCTTC
j_gene: TRBJ1-3; d_gene: NA; v_gene: TRBV28; abundance: NA; CDR3aa: CASTAPGGDTIYF; CDR3nt: TGTGCCAGCACTGCGCCGGGGGGGGACACCATATATTTT
j_gene: TRBJ2-7; d_gene: TRBD2; v_gene: TRBV7-6; abundance: NA; CDR3aa: CASSPTSRTYEQYF; CDR3nt: TGTGCCAGCAGCCCGACTAGCAGAACCTACGAGCAGTACTTC
j_gene: TRBJ1-5; d_gene: NA; v_gene: TRBV9; abundance: NA; CDR3aa: CASSVDGVNQPQHF; CDR3nt: TGTGCCAGCAGCGTAGACGGGGTCAATCAGCCCCAGCATTTT
j_gene: TRBJ1-1; d_gene: TRBD1; v_gene: TRBV28; abundance: few; CDR3aa: CASSPRTGKNTEAFF; CDR3nt: TGTGCCAGCAGTCCTCGGACAGGGAAGAACACTGAAGCTTTCTTT
j_gene: TRBJ2-1; d_gene: TRBD2; v_gene: TRBV14; abundance: NA; CDR3aa: CASSPRGLAGPYNEQFF; CDR3nt: TGTGCCAGCAGCCCACGGGGACTAGCGGGCCCCTACAATGAGCAGTTCTTC
j_gene: TRBJ2-7; d_gene: NA; v_gene: TRBV28; abundance: once; CDR3aa: CAMGSTSYEQYF; CDR3nt: TGTGCCATGGGGTCGACCTCCTACGAGCAGTACTTC
j_gene: TRBJ1-5; d_gene: NA; v_gene: TRBV19; abundance: NA; CDR3aa: CASSSSLAQGLGNQPQHF; CDR3nt: TGTGCCAGTAGTTCGTCCCTTGCCCAAGGCTTAGGCAATCAGCCCCAGCATTTT
j_gene: TRBJ2-5; d_gene: NA; v_gene: TRBV4-3; abundance: NA; CDR3aa: CASSQGRAGWETQYF; CDR3nt: TGCGCCAGCAGCCAAGGGAGGGCCGGGTGGGAGACCCAGTACTTC
j_gene: TRBJ2-1; d_gene: NA; v_gene: TRBV5-1; abundance: NA; CDR3aa: CASSYRYEQFF; CDR3nt: TGCGCCAGCAGCTATAGGTATGAGCAGTTCTTC
j_gene: TRBJ2-3; d_gene: TRBD1; v_gene: TRBV7-3; abundance: once; CDR3aa: CASSSNRGGGTDTQYF; CDR3nt: TGTGCCAGCAGCTCGAACAGGGGTGGGGGCACAGATACGCAGTATTTT
j_gene: TRBJ2-2; d_gene: NA; v_gene: TRBV19; abundance: NA; CDR3aa: CASSITPVELFF; CDR3nt: TGTGCCAGTAGTATTACCCCAGTGGAGCTGTTTTTT
j_gene: TRBJ2-5; d_gene: NA; v_gene: TRBV6-1; abundance: NA; CDR3aa: CASRYGPSQETQYF; CDR3nt: TGTGCCAGCAGGTACGGACCGTCCCAAGAGACCCAGTACTTC
j_gene: TRBJ2-1; d_gene: TRBD2; v_gene: TRBV7-9; abundance: NA; CDR3aa: CASSSLDAGGYYNEQFF; CDR3nt: TGTGCCAGCAGCTCCCTGGATGCGGGGGGTTACTACAATGAGCAGTTCTTC
j_gene: TRBJ2-5; d_gene: NA; v_gene: TRBV2; abundance: NA; CDR3aa: CASSDRYQETQYF; CDR3nt: TGTGCCAGCAGTGACAGGTACCAAGAGACCCAGTACTTC
j_gene: TRBJ1-5; d_gene: NA; v_gene: TRBV7-9; abundance: NA; CDR3aa: CASSLDTDQPQHF; CDR3nt: TGTGCCAGCAGCTTAGATACTGATCAGCCCCAGCATTTT
j_gene: TRBJ2-3; d_gene: TRBD2; v_gene: TRBV18; abundance: NA; CDR3aa: CASSPTKLAEFTDTQYF; CDR3nt: TGTGCCAGCTCACCAACGAAACTAGCGGAATTCACAGATACGCAGTATTTT
j_gene: TRBJ2-3; d_gene: NA; v_gene: TRBV5-1; abundance: NA; CDR3aa: CASSFGGSTDTQYF; CDR3nt: TGCGCCAGCAGCTTTGGGGGGAGCACAGATACGCAGTATTTT
j_gene: TRBJ2-2; d_gene: TRBD2; v_gene: TRBV28; abundance: NA; CDR3aa: CASRFPSGSPGELFF; CDR3nt: TGTGCCAGCAGATTTCCTAGCGGGAGTCCCGGGGAGCTGTTTTTT
j_gene: TRBJ1-1; d_gene: TRBD1; v_gene: TRBV5-1; abundance: few; CDR3aa: CASSTGQGAPTEAFF; CDR3nt: TGCGCCAGCAGCACCGGACAGGGGGCGCCCACTGAAGCTTTCTTT
j_gene: TRBJ2-7; d_gene: NA; v_gene: TRBV21-1; abundance: NA; CDR3aa: CASSKSRTGDHEQYF; CDR3nt: TGTGCCAGCAGCAAAAGTAGGACAGGGGACCACGAGCAGTACTTC
j_gene: TRBJ1-5; d_gene: TRBD1; v_gene: TRBV28; abundance: NA; CDR3aa: CASSLVQGGNQPQHF; CDR3nt: TGTGCCAGCAGTTTGGTACAGGGGGGCAATCAGCCCCAGCATTTT
j_gene: TRBJ1-2; d_gene: NA; v_gene: TRBV19; abundance: once; CDR3aa: CASSNSGLLYGYTF; CDR3nt: TGTGCCAGTAGTAACTCCGGGTTGCTCTATGGCTACACCTTC
j_gene: TRBJ2-2; d_gene: NA; v_gene: TRBV28; abundance: few; CDR3aa: CASSFDRYLFF; CDR3nt: TGTGCCAGCAGTTTCGACAGGTACCTGTTTTTT
j_gene: TRBJ1-3; d_gene: NA; v_gene: TRBV7-2; abundance: NA; CDR3aa: CASSFSPLASGNTIYF; CDR3nt: TGTGCCAGCAGCTTTAGCCCCTTAGCCTCTGGAAACACCATATATTTT
j_gene: TRBJ1-3; d_gene: NA; v_gene: TRBV4-1; abundance: NA; CDR3aa: CASSQGSAGNTIYF; CDR3nt: TGCGCCAGCAGCCAAGGGAGCGCTGGAAACACCATATATTTT
j_gene: TRBJ2-4; d_gene: NA; v_gene: TRBV11-2; abundance: NA; CDR3aa: CASSPSAINIQYF; CDR3nt: TGTGCCAGCAGCCCTTCCGCGATAAACATTCAGTACTTC
j_gene: TRBJ2-1; d_gene: NA; v_gene: TRBV6-6; abundance: NA; CDR3aa: CASSYWDALYNEQFF; CDR3nt: TGTGCCAGCAGTTACTGGGACGCTCTCTACAATGAGCAGTTCTTC
j_gene: TRBJ2-3; d_gene: NA; v_gene: TRBV5-1; abundance: NA; CDR3aa: CASSGGAASTDTQYF; CDR3nt: TGCGCCAGCAGCGGGGGAGCAGCTAGCACAGATACGCAGTATTTT
j_gene: TRBJ2-5; d_gene: NA; v_gene: TRBV15; abundance: NA; CDR3aa: CATSRDTSRQETQYF; CDR3nt: TGTGCCACCAGCAGAGATACTTCGAGACAAGAGACCCAGTACTTC
j_gene: TRBJ1-1; d_gene: NA; v_gene: TRBV7-7; abundance: NA; CDR3aa: CASSLTMNTEAFF; CDR3nt: TGTGCCAGCAGCCTTACTATGAACACTGAAGCTTTCTTC